In its sample, the clone carrying this T cell receptor (beta chain) was seen many times. As yet, its antigen is unknown. CDR1 and CDR2 (germline): SQVTM, ANQGSEA. The CDR3 consists of 13 residues. Trimming pared 7 bases from V and 1 base from J, leaving 13 bases between. Primers used in a second PCR of about 6 to 11 cycles were a sample-barcoded 5' primer and a J-beta primer mix. In TCRdb, the 5' RACE reads were re-called with MiXCR into one record per CDR3 protein. The table lists about 1,500,000 distinct CDR3 sequences, approximately 30% of them singletons. This sample is drawn from a study of blood T cells in healthy people across ages. The donors, all healthy, were Caucasians living in Russia, aged roughly 6 to 100. The draw of peripheral blood yielded about 9.4 milliliters from each donor. Findings and caveats of the study: Long-lived donors had more naive CD4+ cells and higher diversity than aged donors.

Sequenced material: blood. The chain employs TRBV29-1 and TRBJ2-5; unclear D gene. The sequence was obtained from a woman in her twenties or thirties in good health. The CDR3 DNA reads TGCAGCGCAACACGACACACCCAAGAGACCCAGTACTTC. Translation: CSATRHTQETQYF.